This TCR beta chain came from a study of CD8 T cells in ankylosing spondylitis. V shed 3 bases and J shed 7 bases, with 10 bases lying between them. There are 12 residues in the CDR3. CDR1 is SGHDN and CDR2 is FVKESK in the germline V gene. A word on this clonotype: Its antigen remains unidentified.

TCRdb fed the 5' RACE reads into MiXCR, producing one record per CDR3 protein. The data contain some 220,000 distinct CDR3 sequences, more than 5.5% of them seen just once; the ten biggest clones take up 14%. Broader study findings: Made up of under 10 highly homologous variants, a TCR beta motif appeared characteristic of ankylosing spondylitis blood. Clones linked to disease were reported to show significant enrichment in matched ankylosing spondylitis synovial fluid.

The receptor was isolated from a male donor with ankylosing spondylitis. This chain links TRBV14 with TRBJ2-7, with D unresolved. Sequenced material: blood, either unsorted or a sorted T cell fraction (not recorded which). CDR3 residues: CASSQLVKEQYF. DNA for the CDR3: TGTGCCAGCAGCCAGTTGGTGAAGGAGCAGTACTTC.